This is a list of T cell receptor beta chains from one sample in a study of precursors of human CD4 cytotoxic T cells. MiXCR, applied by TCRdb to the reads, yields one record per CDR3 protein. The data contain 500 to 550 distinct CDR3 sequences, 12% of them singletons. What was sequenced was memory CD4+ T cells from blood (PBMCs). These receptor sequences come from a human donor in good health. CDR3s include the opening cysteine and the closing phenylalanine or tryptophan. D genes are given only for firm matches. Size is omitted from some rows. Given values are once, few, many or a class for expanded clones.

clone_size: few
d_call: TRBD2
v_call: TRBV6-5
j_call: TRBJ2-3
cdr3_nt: TGTGCCAGCAGTGCCGTTCCCGGGACTAGCGGGAGCACAGATACGCAGTATTTT
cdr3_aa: CASSAVPGTSGSTDTQYF

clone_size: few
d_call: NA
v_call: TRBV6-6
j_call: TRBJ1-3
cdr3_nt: TGTGCCAGCCTAGCTGCTCGGACGGTCTTCTCTGGAAACACCATATATTTT
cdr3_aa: CASLAARTVFSGNTIYF

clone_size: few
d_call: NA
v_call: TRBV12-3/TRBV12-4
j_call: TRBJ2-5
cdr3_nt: TGTGCCAGCAGAACCGGGGGTCTAGCGCGTATCCAAGAGACCCAGTACTTC
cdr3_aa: CASRTGGLARIQETQYF

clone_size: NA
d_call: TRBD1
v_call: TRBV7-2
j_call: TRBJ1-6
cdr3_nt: TGTGCCAGCAGCTTAACCAGGGGGCCTTCACCCCTCCACTTT
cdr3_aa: CASSLTRGPSPLHF

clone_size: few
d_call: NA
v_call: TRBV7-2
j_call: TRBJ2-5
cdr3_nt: TGTGCCAGCAGCTCTATCGGTGGGCGGGAGACCCAGTACTTC
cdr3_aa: CASSSIGGRETQYF

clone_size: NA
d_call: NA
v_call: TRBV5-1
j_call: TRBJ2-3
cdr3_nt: TGCGCCAGCAGCCTCGGGGGCGGCACAGATACGCAGTATTTT
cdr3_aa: CASSLGGGTDTQYF

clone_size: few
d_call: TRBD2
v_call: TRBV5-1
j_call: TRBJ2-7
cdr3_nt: TGCGCCAGCACCTTGAACCTAGCGGGAGCGAGCCCCTACGAGCAGTACTTC
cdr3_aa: CASTLNLAGASPYEQYF

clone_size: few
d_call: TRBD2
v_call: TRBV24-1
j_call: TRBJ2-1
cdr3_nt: TGTGCCACCAGTGACCCGGGACTAGCGGGGCGAGATGAGCAGTTCTTC
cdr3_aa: CATSDPGLAGRDEQFF

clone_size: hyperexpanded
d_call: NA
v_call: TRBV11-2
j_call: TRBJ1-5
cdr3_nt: TGTGCCAGCAGCTCACAGGGTCAGCCCCAGCATTTT
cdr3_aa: CASSSQGQPQHF

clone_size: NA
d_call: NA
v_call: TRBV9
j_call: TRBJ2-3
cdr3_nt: TGTGCCAGCAGCGAGGGGGCGCGGGGTATAGCAGATACGCAGTATTTT
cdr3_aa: CASSEGARGIADTQYF

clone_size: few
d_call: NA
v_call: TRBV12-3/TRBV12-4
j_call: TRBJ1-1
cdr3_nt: TGTGCCAGCACGCAGCGAGAGGGGCCCAAGAACACTGAAGCTTTCTTT
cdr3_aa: CASTQREGPKNTEAFF

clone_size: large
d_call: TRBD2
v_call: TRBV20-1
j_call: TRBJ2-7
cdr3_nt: TGCAGTGCCGCCCCTCTGGCTAGCGGGAGGCTCTACGAGCAGTACTTC
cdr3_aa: CSAAPLASGRLYEQYF

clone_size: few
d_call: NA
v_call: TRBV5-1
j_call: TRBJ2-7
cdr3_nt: TGCGCCAGCAGCTTGGATGGGTCGGACTACGAGCAGTACTTC
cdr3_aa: CASSLDGSDYEQYF

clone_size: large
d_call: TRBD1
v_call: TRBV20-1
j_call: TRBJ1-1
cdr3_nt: TGCAGTGCAAAAAAGACAGGGGGATTACCTGAAGCTTTCTTT
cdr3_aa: CSAKKTGGLPEAFF

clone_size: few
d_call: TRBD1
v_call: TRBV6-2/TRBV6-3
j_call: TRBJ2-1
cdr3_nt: TGTGCCAGCAGTTACAGGGGACAGGCCTACAATGAGCAGTTCTTC
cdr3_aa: CASSYRGQAYNEQFF

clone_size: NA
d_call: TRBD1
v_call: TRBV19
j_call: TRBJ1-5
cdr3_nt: TGTGCCAGTAGGGGACCGACAGGGCGAGGCAATCAGCCCCAGCATTTT
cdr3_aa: CASRGPTGRGNQPQHF

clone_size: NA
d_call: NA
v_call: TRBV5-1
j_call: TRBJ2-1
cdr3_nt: TGCGCCAGCAGCTCGGGATCCTATACCTACAATGAGCAGTTCTTC
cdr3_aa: CASSSGSYTYNEQFF

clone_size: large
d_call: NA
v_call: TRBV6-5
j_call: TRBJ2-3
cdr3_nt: TGTGCCAGCAGCCAAGTTGATTCAGATACGCAGTATTTT
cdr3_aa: CASSQVDSDTQYF

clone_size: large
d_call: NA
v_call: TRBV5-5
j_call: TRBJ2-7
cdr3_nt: TGTGCCAGCAGCTTGCAGGGGACCTCCTACGAGCAGTACTTC
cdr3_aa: CASSLQGTSYEQYF

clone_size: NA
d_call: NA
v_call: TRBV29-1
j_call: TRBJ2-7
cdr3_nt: TGCAGTATTATTGGGGCCCCCTCCTACGAGCAGTACTTC
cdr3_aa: CSIIGAPSYEQYF

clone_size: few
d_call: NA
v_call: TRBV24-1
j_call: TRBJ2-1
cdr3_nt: TGTGCCACGACAGATAACTACAATGAGCAGTTCTTC
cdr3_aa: CATTDNYNEQFF

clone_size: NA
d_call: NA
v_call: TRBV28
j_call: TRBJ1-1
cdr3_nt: TGTGCCAGCAGTTTACGCCTGGGGGTCCTTAACACTGAAGCTTTCTTT
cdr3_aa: CASSLRLGVLNTEAFF

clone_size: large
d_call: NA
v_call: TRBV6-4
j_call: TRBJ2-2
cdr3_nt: TGTGCCAGCAGTGAGCGGGACACCGGGGAGCTGTTTTTT
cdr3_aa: CASSERDTGELFF

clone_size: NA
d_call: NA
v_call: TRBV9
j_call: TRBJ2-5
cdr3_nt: TGTGCCAGCAGCGTAGATCCGGGGAGGGGGCCAGAGACCCAGTACTTC
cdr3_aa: CASSVDPGRGPETQYF

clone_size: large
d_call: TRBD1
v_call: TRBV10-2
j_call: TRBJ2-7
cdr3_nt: TGCGCCAGCAGTGAGTCTGGGCAGGGGGCATATGAGGAGCAGTACTTC
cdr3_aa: CASSESGQGAYEEQYF

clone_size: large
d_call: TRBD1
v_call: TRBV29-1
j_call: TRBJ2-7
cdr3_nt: TGCAGCGCCTCCGGACAGGCCTACGAGCAGTACTTC
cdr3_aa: CSASGQAYEQYF